The clone carrying this T cell receptor beta chain was counted a single time. The antigen remains unidentified. Amplification used 60 Vbeta primers and 13 Jbeta primers. TCRdb keeps only in-frame clones here, not all; method: immunoSEQ multiplex PCR. Seen here are approximately 150,000 clones, roughly four fifths observed once, and the top ten hold roughly 3.2%. The data stem from a study of cytomegalovirus exposure and HLA in healthy donors. The overall study: Findings of an earlier analysis included roughly 110 million unique TCR beta sequences from roughly 180 million T cells.

Whole-study findings and limits: A later analysis showed HLA-associated TCR beta chains outstripping equally common others in clonal expansion.

Germline assignment: CDR1 SGHDT and CDR2 YYEEEE. Trimming at V came to 0 bases and at J to 1 base, leaving 2 bases not matched to a gene. The length of the CDR3 is 16 residues. The sequence derives from a man between 18 and 29 years old in good health and CMV-seropositive. Sequencing used PBMCs. The gene calls are TRBV5-6 and TRBJ2-7; 12 bases align to TRBD2. The CDR3, as DNA: TGTGCCAGCAGCTTGGAGACTAGCGGGAGATCCTACGAGCAGTACTTC. It translates to CASSLETSGRSYEQYF.